This TCR beta chain originates from a study of glioma-infiltrating T cells after dendritic cell vaccination. This clone has only a few counts. Only in-frame clones appear in the TCRdb table, and some are missing; sequencing was by immunoSEQ multiplex PCR. The sample consists of 75,000 to 100,000 clones, around three quarters of them appearing once. The receptor's source is a human donor with glioblastoma. The sequences come from blood, collected before dendritic cell vaccination.

Here the CDR3 DNA reads TGTGCCAGCAGATTTGACAGGGGAGGCTATAATTCACCCCTCCACTTT. This encodes CASRFDRGGYNSPLHF. V and J are TRBV2 and TRBJ1-6, with 8 positions matching TRBD1. V trimming: 6 bases; J trimming: 3 bases; junction bases outside the gene matches: 7. The germline V gene has CDR1 SNHLY and CDR2 FYNNEI. This CDR3 region has 16 residues.